This entry lists 27 T cell receptor beta chains sequenced from one sample in a study of OX40 agonist ivuxolimab in advanced cancers. TCRdb's copy holds only in-frame clones and misses some; the assay was immunoSEQ multiplex PCR. This sample yields tens of thousands of clones, of which 89% are seen a single time; 0.33% belongs to the top ten. The specimen comprised CD4+ or CD8+ T cells sorted from blood, sampled in a trial of the OX40 agonist ivuxolimab. These receptors were collected from an adult with an advanced solid tumor such as melanoma, head and neck, liver or kidney cancer.

The chain couples TRBV5-1 to TRBJ1-4; 8 bases agree with TRBD1. Per germline, CDR1 SGHRS and CDR2 YFSETQ. V shed 4 bases, J shed 7 bases, and the junction held 9 bases outside the gene matches. The CDR3 is 15 residues long. The CDR3 reads CASSQGQVGSEKLFF. The CDR3 coding sequence is TGCGCCAGCAGCCAGGGACAGGTTGGATCTGAAAAACTGTTTTTT.

The CDR3 nucleotides are TGTGCCAGTAGGGACAGCCAAGAGACCCAGTACTTC. Protein product: CASRDSQETQYF. The chain joins TRBV19 to TRBJ2-5, with TRBD1 as a possible D gene (6 bases). The CDR3 contains 12 residues. Germline CDR1 LNHDA, CDR2 SQIVND (reference sequence). V shed 6 bases and J shed 1 base, with 6 bases lying between them.

The chain carries TRBV30 and TRBJ2-3; TRBD1 agrees at 8 bases. This CDR3 contains 15 residues. Looked up from germline, CDR1 is GTSNPN and CDR2 is SVGIG (reference sequence). Trimming took 0 bases from V and 2 from J; bases not matched to a gene: 4. The CDR3, as DNA: TGTGCCTGGAGTGTGGCAGGGGGCATCACAGATACGCAGTATTTT. It codes for CAWSVAGGITDTQYF.

The J gene is TRBJ1-4, the V gene TRBV29-1; TRBD1 matches at 8 bases. Per germline, CDR1 SQVTM and CDR2 ANQGSEA. This CDR3 has 13 residues. V dropped 8 bases and J dropped 7; count of bases not matched to a gene: 9. CDR3 loop: CSFRTGMGEKLFF. DNA of the CDR3: TGCAGCTTTCGGACAGGGATGGGTGAAAAACTGTTTTTT.

CDR3 sequence: CASSRQGAILIYNEQFF. Here the CDR3 DNA reads TGTGCCAGCAGCCGACAGGGGGCGATCCTTATCTACAATGAGCAGTTCTTC. The gene calls are TRBV5-8 and TRBJ2-1, with 10 bases matching TRBD1. The trim removed 4 bases at V and 3 bases at J, leaving 10 bases unmatched. The CDR3 spans 17 residues. Looked up from germline, CDR1 is SGHTS and CDR2 is YDEGEE.

The J gene is TRBJ1-2, the V gene TRBV18, with D hard to call. With 3 bases removed from V and 1 base from J, the gap between germline ends came to 15 bases. The CDR3 extends over 16 amino acids. Germline-derived CDR1 and CDR2 are KGHSH and LQKENI. The CDR3 spells CASSPPTTPLNYGYTF. In DNA, the CDR3 is TGTGCCAGCTCACCCCCGACAACACCTCTTAACTATGGCTACACCTTC.

The chain uses TRBV2 and TRBJ2-7; 7 bases are a match to TRBD1. This CDR3 spans 13 amino acids. The V gene's germline CDR1 is SNHLY and CDR2 FYNNEI. V was pared by 10 bases and J by 5 bases, with 11 bases of the junction left unmatched. CDR3 DNA: TGTGCCACCGGGACAGTAGGGACCCACGAGCAGTACTTC. Protein sequence: CATGTVGTHEQYF.

This clone was seen more than once but under ten times. The chain carries TRBV28 and TRBJ1-2, with D unresolved. Trimming removed 3 bases at V and 8 bases at J, with 10 bases between. The germline V gene has CDR1 MDHEN and CDR2 SYDVKM. The CDR3 covers 12 residues. In DNA, the CDR3 is TGTGCCAGCAGTTTCAAGGGTGAGGGCTACACCTTC. Translated, it gives CASSFKGEGYTF.

The chain uses TRBV7-3 and TRBJ2-3; TRBD2 matches at 13 bases. There are 16 residues in the CDR3. Germline trimming cut 5 bases from V and 4 bases from J; bases unmatched to any gene: 6. Germline assignment: CDR1 SGHTA and CDR2 FQGTGA. This CDR3 is CASSPRTSGSADTQYF. CDR3 in DNA: TGTGCCAGCAGCCCCCGGACTAGCGGGAGCGCAGATACGCAGTATTTT.

The sample holds a few counts of this clone. The CDR3 here is CASSLKRGTPYEQYF. The CDR3 DNA follows: TGTGCCAGTAGTTTAAAGCGGGGGACTCCCTACGAGCAGTACTTC. This chain links TRBV19 with TRBJ2-7; the match to TRBD2 covers 8 bases. Germline CDR1 and CDR2: LNHDA and SQIVND (reference sequence). Losses at the gene ends were 5 bases for V and 2 bases for J; bases not matched to a gene: 8. The CDR3 length is 15 residues.

The chain combines TRBV6-5 with TRBJ2-3; 13 bases are shared with TRBD2. Trimming at V came to 5 bases and at J to 10 bases, leaving 9 bases not matched to a gene. Germline V gene sequence: CDR1 MNHEY, CDR2 SVGAGI. The CDR3 contains 15 residues. The CDR3 region is CASSPLTSGRLSQYF. The CDR3 nucleotides are TGTGCCAGCAGTCCGTTGACTAGCGGGAGGTTGTCGCAGTATTTT.

The chain links TRBV5-1 to TRBJ1-2, with D possibly being TRBD1 (6 bases). This CDR3 spans 16 amino acids. With 4 bases removed from V and 10 bases from J, the gap between germline ends came to 26 bases. Per the germline V gene, CDR1 is SGHRS and CDR2 is YFSETQ. DNA for the CDR3: TGCGCCAGCAGCCTGCGTGGGGGGGCAGAGACTTCTAACTACACCTTC. This gives the protein CASSLRGGAETSNYTF.

The chain couples TRBV7-9 to TRBJ2-7, with 9 bases that match TRBD1. Germline CDR1 is SEHNR and CDR2 is FQNEAQ (reference sequence). This CDR3 has 17 residues. The V and J ends lost 1 base and 5 bases, in that order; junction bases with no gene match: 12. Here the CDR3 reads CASSLVFRDREFNEQYF. The CDR3 nucleotides read TGTGCCAGCAGCTTAGTTTTTCGGGACAGGGAGTTCAACGAGCAGTACTTC.

The J gene is TRBJ2-5, the V gene TRBV5-1; D unresolved. Trimming removed 3 bases from V and 2 bases from J, with 8 bases in between. Germline-derived CDR1 and CDR2 are SGHRS and YFSETQ. The CDR3 is made up of 13 amino acids. In nucleotides, the CDR3 is TGCGCCAGCAGCTCTGACAATCAAGAGACCCAGTACTTC. Translated, it gives CASSSDNQETQYF. The entire variable domain, with the rest obtained from reference TRBV5-1 and TRBJ2-5, is as follows: KAGVTQTPRYLIKTRGQQVTLSCSPISGHRSVSWYQQTPGQGLQFLFEYFSETQRNKGNFPGRFSGRQFSNSRSEMNVSTLELGDSALYLCASSSDNQETQYFGPGTRLLVL.

The chain has TRBV5-4 and TRBJ2-1; D ambiguous. Germline V lookup: CDR1 SGHNT, CDR2 YYREEE (reference sequence). The CDR3 consists of 13 residues. V gave up 6 bases and J gave up 8 bases, with 15 bases separating them. The CDR3 protein is CASIQQGRDEQFF. DNA for the CDR3: TGTGCCAGCATACAACAAGGACGGGATGAGCAGTTCTTC.

V is TRBV25-1 and J is TRBJ2-2; unclear D gene. Trimming pared 4 bases from V and 4 bases from J, leaving 16 bases between. Germline V gives CDR1 MGHDK, CDR2 SYGVNS. The CDR3 runs 16 residues. The CDR3 coding sequence is TGTGCCAGCAGTGGTCGAGTTGTATCGAGCACCGGGGAGCTGTTTTTT. Its translation: CASSGRVVSSTGELFF.

CDR3 in amino acids: CASSSNADYGYTF. CDR3 nucleotide sequence: TGTGCCAGCAGTTCAAATGCAGACTATGGCTACACCTTC. The chain has TRBV28 and TRBJ1-2; D unresolved. Germline V lookup: CDR1 MDHEN, CDR2 SYDVKM. V gave up 4 bases and J gave up 3 bases, with 9 bases separating them. The CDR3 has 13 amino acids.

The chain is built from TRBV5-4 and TRBJ2-3, with 12 bases matching TRBD2. With 5 bases clipped from V and 3 bases from J, the junction kept 13 bases outside the gene matches. The CDR3 covers 18 residues. The V gene's germline CDR1 is SGHNT and CDR2 YYREEE (reference sequence). The CDR3 DNA is TGTGCCAGCAGTGGGCTAGCGGGGGGGCCACAGGAAACAGATACGCAGTATTTT. It encodes CASSGLAGGPQETDTQYF.

Written as DNA, the CDR3 is TGTGCCAGCAGCCAAGATCTGGGGAACTATGGCTACACCTTC. It codes for CASSQDLGNYGYTF. The V and J genes are TRBV4-2 and TRBJ1-2; D not resolved. The length of the CDR3 is 14 residues. Germline lookup yields CDR1 LGHNA and CDR2 YNFKEQ. Trimming cost V 0 bases and J 2 bases, with 7 bases left between them.

This chain links TRBV7-2 with TRBJ1-3; D is unclear. Looked up from germline, CDR1 is SGHTA and CDR2 is FQGNSA. This CDR3 has 15 amino acids. V was cut by 6 bases and J by 4 bases, with 16 bases left in between. CDR3 protein: CASSLDFFSGNTIYF. The CDR3 DNA reads as TGTGCCAGCAGTTTGGACTTTTTCTCCGGAAACACCATATATTTT.

This rearrangement joins TRBV7-2 to TRBJ2-7; D possibly corresponds to TRBD1 (6 bases). CDR3 length: 15 residues. The ends were cut back, 0 bases at V and 0 bases at J, with 9 bases in the middle. CDR1 is SGHTA and CDR2 is FQGNSA in the germline V gene. The CDR3 sequence is CASSLAGTRSYEQYF. Written as DNA, the CDR3 is TGTGCCAGCAGCTTAGCCGGGACACGCTCCTACGAGCAGTACTTC.

The gene calls are TRBV18 and TRBJ1-1, with D hard to call. The CDR3 extends over 18 amino acids. CDR1 KGHSH and CDR2 LQKENI come from the germline V gene. The germline V and J ends were trimmed by 3 bases and 0 bases, with 20 bases remaining between them. DNA of the CDR3: TGTGCCAGCTCACCGGTGCTAATGGCGTCCCGTGTGAACACTGAAGCTTTCTTT. Encoded protein: CASSPVLMASRVNTEAFF.

The chain couples TRBV30 to TRBJ2-1; either TRBD1 or TRBD2 may supply D (6 bases each). CDR3 length: 14 amino acids. Germline-derived CDR1 and CDR2 are GTSNPN and SVGIG (reference sequence). With 4 bases removed from V and 0 bases from J, the gap between germline ends came to 10 bases. The CDR3 reads CAWIGGDSYNEQFF. The DNA for the CDR3 is TGTGCCTGGATCGGGGGCGACTCCTACAATGAGCAGTTCTTC.

V usage is TRBV19 and J usage is TRBJ1-5; the D gene is possibly TRBD1 (5 bases). Germline V gene data show CDR1 as LNHDA and CDR2 as SQIVND (reference sequence). Trimming cost V 4 bases and J 0 bases, with 13 bases left between them. The CDR3 covers 16 residues. The CDR3 sequence is CASSTGGSRSNQPQHF. The CDR3, as DNA: TGTGCCAGTAGTACGGGGGGAAGTCGTAGCAATCAGCCCCAGCATTTT.

The CDR3 here is CASSSGTSGRPYEQYF. The CDR3 DNA follows: TGTGCCAGCAGCTCCGGGACTAGCGGGAGACCCTACGAGCAGTACTTC. This chain connects TRBV5-4 to TRBJ2-7; 14 nucleotides match TRBD2. There are 16 residues in the CDR3. V was pared by 3 bases and J by 2 bases, with 4 bases of the junction left unmatched. The germline gives CDR1 SGHNT, CDR2 YYREEE (reference sequence).

The J gene is TRBJ2-5, the V gene TRBV20-1; D might be TRBD2 (5 bases). The V gene's germline CDR1 is DFQATT and CDR2 SNEGSKA (reference sequence). The CDR3 covers 11 residues. Between the trimmed V and J ends, which lost 7 bases and 4 bases, there was a span of 10 bases. In DNA, the CDR3 is TGCAGTGTTATCCGGGGAGAGACCCAGTACTTC. Translated, it gives CSVIRGETQYF.

The chain combines TRBV4-2 with TRBJ2-7; 8 bases are shared with TRBD2. Looked up from germline, CDR1 is LGHNA and CDR2 is YNFKEQ. The CDR3 has 15 residues. J lost 3 bases, V lost 6 bases, and 10 bases had no gene match. The CDR3 is CASRPGGVGSYEQYF. CDR3 in DNA: TGTGCCAGCAGGCCGGGGGGGGTAGGGAGCTACGAGCAGTACTTC.